The 27 T cell receptor beta chains presented below share a single source sample, sequenced in a study of glioma-infiltrating T cells. Using RNA template, CDR3s of TCR alpha and beta were amplified with iRepertoire arm-PCR. Each CDR3 protein is one row after TCRdb ran MiXCR on the multiplex PCR reads. The table lists roughly 100,000 distinct CDR3 sequences, 35% to 50% of them singletons, with roughly two fifths in the top ten. Sequenced sample: glioma tissue, nonneoplastic brain tissue, or PBMCs (not recorded which). The receptors shown here come from a human donor with low-grade glioma or glioblastoma, undergoing nonglioma brain surgery, or in good health (not recorded which).

The rearrangement uses TRBV10-1 and TRBJ2-1; D ambiguous. From germline, CDR1 is WNHNN and CDR2 SYGVQD (reference sequence). Deletions cut 3 bases from V and 10 bases from J, with 13 bases between. The CDR3 is made up of 13 amino acids. CDR3: CASSDLSSYEQFF. CDR3 DNA: TGCGCCAGCAGTGACCTTAGCTCCTACGAGCAGTTCTTC.

This clonotype was detected ten times or more. The gene calls are TRBV7-2 and TRBJ2-3; 14 bases are a match to TRBD2. Per the germline V gene, CDR1 is SGHTA and CDR2 is FQGNSA. Trimming removed 2 bases from V and 4 bases from J; junction bases left unmatched: 8. The CDR3 contains 18 residues. The CDR3 DNA reads TGTGCCAGCAGCTTAAGACTAGCGGGAGGGCTTGGGTCAGATACGCAGTATTTT. It translates to CASSLRLAGGLGSDTQYF.

This clonotype was seen only a few times. V gene TRBV5-1 combines with J gene TRBJ2-2, with 8 nucleotides matching TRBD2. This CDR3 region has 16 residues. Germline V gene sequence: CDR1 SGHRS, CDR2 YFSETQ. V was clipped by 4 bases and J by 3 bases; unmatched bases: 8. The CDR3 DNA follows: TGCGCCAGCAGCAGCGTCCCGGGAGGGGACACCGGGGAGCTGTTTTTT. This encodes CASSSVPGGDTGELFF.

At least ten counts were recorded for this clonotype. This chain links TRBV2 with TRBJ2-2; TRBD2 matches at 7 bases. The germline V gene has CDR1 SNHLY and CDR2 FYNNEI. This CDR3 contains 16 residues. With V trimmed by 7 bases and J by 6 bases, 14 bases remained unmatched. The CDR3 nucleotides are TGTGCCAGCACTGGGGGTGTGGCGGGAGCCCCCGGGGAGCTGTTTTTT. It codes for CASTGGVAGAPGELFF.

The V gene is TRBV28, the J gene TRBJ1-2, with a tentative D call TRBD1 (5 bases). CDR1 MDHEN and CDR2 SYDVKM come from the germline V gene. This CDR3 has 13 amino acids. The CDR3 DNA sequence: TGTGATAGCAGTTTGGGGACTGATTATGGCTACACCTTC. It is translated as CDSSLGTDYGYTF.

Comment on this clonotype: A read error may be the cause here, since a much bigger clone is one base away. This chain uses TRBV5-1 with TRBJ2-7, with 8 bases lining up with TRBD1. J gave up 5 bases and V 0 bases, and 7 bases lay outside the gene matches. Germline-derived CDR1 and CDR2 are SGHRS and YFSETQ. The CDR3 sequence is 15 residues long. CDR3 bases: TGCGCCAGCAGCTTGGACGGGGACAGGAGGCACGAGCAGTACTTC. Translated: CASSLDGDRRHEQYF.

A few counts support this clonotype. A read error may be the cause here, since a much bigger clone is one base away. Here the CDR3 reads CASSYGTSGTYERYF. CDR3 coding DNA: TGTGCCAGCAGCTATGGGACTAGCGGAACCTACGAGCGGTACTTC. This sequence joins TRBV7-2 and TRBJ2-7, with 11 positions matching TRBD2. The CDR3 runs 15 residues. Germline assignment: CDR1 SGHTA and CDR2 FQGNSA.

This clonotype has at least ten counts. The genes are TRBV2 and TRBJ2-7; 10 nucleotides line up with TRBD1. The CDR3 is 15 residues long. CDR1 and CDR2 from the germline V gene are SNHLY and FYNNEI. V lost 3 bases to trimming and J lost 2 bases; unmatched junction nucleotides: 4. CDR3 DNA sequence: TGTGCCAGCAGTGATAGGGACAGGGGTACCTACGAGCAGTACTTC. It yields the protein CASSDRDRGTYEQYF.

The rearrangement links TRBV3-1 to TRBJ2-3; D might be TRBD2 (6 bases). Trimming left V 1 base short and J 8 bases short, with 19 bases between. The CDR3 consists of 16 residues. Per the germline V gene, CDR1 is LGHDT and CDR2 is YNNKEL (reference sequence). CDR3 DNA: TGTGCCAGCAGCCAAGTATTGGAGGGAGTAGGAGGTACGCAGTATTTT. Translated: CASSQVLEGVGGTQYF.

Points on this clonotype: The germline gene is not matched at one end of the junction; a read error may be the cause. This rearrangement joins TRBV6-2 or TRBV6-3 to TRBJ2-1, with a weak D call TRBD2 (5 bases). This CDR3 has 13 residues. From germline, CDR1 is MNHEY and CDR2 SVGEGT. The CDR3: CARGIPPSNEQLF. Written as DNA, the CDR3 is TGTGCCAGAGGGATCCCCCCTAGCAATGAGCAGCTCTTC.

This clonotype was detected many times. In nucleotides, the CDR3 is TGTGCCAGCAGCCCCTCGCGGGTCTCTGGAAACACCATATATTTT. Protein product: CASSPSRVSGNTIYF. V and J are TRBV7-8 and TRBJ1-3, with D unresolved. V lost 5 bases, J lost 0 bases, and 11 bases lay in between. The length of the CDR3 is 15 residues. Germline CDR1 SGHVS, CDR2 FQNEAQ.

The table lists this clonotype with many counts. The chain joins TRBV20-1 to TRBJ1-2, with D uncertain. The CDR3 is 13 residues long. CDR1 and CDR2 from the germline V gene are DFQATT and SNEGSKA (reference sequence). Deletions cut 3 bases from V and 4 bases from J, with 12 bases between. The CDR3 here is CSASQLGSYGYTF. CDR3 in DNA: TGCAGTGCTAGCCAGCTAGGTAGCTATGGCTACACCTTC.

Worth noting for this clonotype: This is likely a read error, given that the CDR3 carries no conserved phenylalanine or tryptophan at its end. The chain has TRBV15 and TRBJ2-1, with a weak D call TRBD2 (5 bases). V was shortened by 2 bases and J by 8 bases, with 13 bases between the two germline ends. CDR1 is LNHNV and CDR2 is YYDKDF in the germline V gene (reference sequence). The CDR3 length is 14 residues. In nucleotides, the CDR3 is TGTGCCACCAGCAGACCTAGCTGGAGCTATGAGCAGTTCCTC. Its translation: CATSRPSWSYEQFL.

This clonotype has at least ten counts. The rearrangement joins TRBV28 to TRBJ2-2; D ambiguous. From germline, CDR1 is MDHEN and CDR2 SYDVKM. CDR3 length: 12 residues. Trimming cost V 1 base and J 8 bases, with 5 bases left between them. In DNA form, the CDR3 reads TGTGCCAGCAGTTTATTCCAGGGGGAGCTGTTTTTT. The encoded protein is CASSLFQGELFF.

This clonotype was counted between two and nine times. V and J are TRBV5-4 and TRBJ2-4, with 11 bases lining up with TRBD2. The CDR3 is made up of 17 amino acids. Germline V gene lookup returns CDR1 SGHNT and CDR2 YYREEE (reference sequence). The ends lost 0 bases at V and 0 bases at J; junction bases unmatched: 2. The CDR3, as DNA: TGTGCCAGCAGCTTGGGACTAGCGGGAACAGCCAAAAACATTCAGTACTTC. Protein: CASSLGLAGTAKNIQYF.

This clonotype has a count of ten or more. The rearrangement uses TRBV20-1 and TRBJ1-5; tentatively, D is TRBD1 (6 bases). CDR3 length: 15 amino acids. The germline CDR1 and CDR2 sequences are DFQATT and SNEGSKA (reference sequence). V was shortened by 1 base and J by 7 bases, with 17 bases between the two germline ends. The CDR3 loop reads CSARVNREVWQPQHF. Here the CDR3 DNA reads TGCAGTGCTAGAGTTAACAGGGAGGTATGGCAGCCCCAGCATTTT.

The rearrangement joins TRBV7-9 to TRBJ2-5; D gene uncertain. The germline CDR1 and CDR2 sequences are SEHNR and FQNEAQ (reference sequence). Trimming left V 2 bases short and J 5 bases short, with 6 bases between. The CDR3 covers 12 residues. CDR3 coding DNA: TGTGCCAGCAGCTTATCCTTGGAGACCCAGTACTTC. Protein sequence: CASSLSLETQYF.

About this clonotype: Its ends do not fully match the called genes, so a read error is possible. V is TRBV4-1 and J is TRBJ2-7; TRBD1 might be the D (6 bases). This CDR3 has 16 amino acids. Germline V lookup: CDR1 MGHRA, CDR2 YSYEKL. The CDR3 protein is CASSTRTVYSYNEQYF. The CDR3 nucleotides read TGTGCCAGCAGCACGAGGACAGTCTACTCCTACAACGAGCAGTACTTC.

This clonotype turned up a few times. The chain couples TRBV4-1 to TRBJ1-1, with unresolved D. Deletions cut 0 bases from V and 5 bases from J, with 7 bases between. This CDR3 contains 13 residues. Germline CDR1 and CDR2: MGHRA and YSYEKL. The DNA for the CDR3 is TGCGCCAGCAGCCAAGAGGGAGGTACTGAAGCTTTCTTT. Translation: CASSQEGGTEAFF.

This clonotype was found many times. The V gene is TRBV7-2, the J gene TRBJ1-3; TRBD1 matches 7 bases. Germline V gene lookup returns CDR1 SGHTA and CDR2 FQGNSA. J gave up 5 bases and V 5 bases, and 9 bases lay outside the gene matches. This CDR3 is built from 15 residues. CDR3 amino acids: CASSARDRQRNTIYF. The CDR3 DNA is TGTGCCAGCAGCGCCCGGGACAGACAGAGAAACACCATATATTTT.

This clonotype was seen many times. The J gene is TRBJ2-3, the V gene TRBV28; 8 positions match TRBD2. The J segment lost 2 bases and the V segment lost 6 bases, leaving 4 bases of the junction unmatched. The CDR3 sequence is 14 residues long. Germline CDR1 is MDHEN and CDR2 is SYDVKM. DNA of the CDR3: TGTGCCAGCAGAGCTAGCGGGCCCACAGATACGCAGTATTTT. Translated, it gives CASRASGPTDTQYF. The full variable domain, with the rest looked up from reference TRBV28 and TRBJ2-3, is DVKVTQSSRYLVKRTGEKVFLECVQDMDHENMFWYRQDPGLGLRLIYFSYDVKMKEKGDIPEGYSVSREKKERFSLILESASTNQTSMYLCASRASGPTDTQYFGPGTRLTVL.

In regard to this clonotype: No conserved phenylalanine or tryptophan ends this CDR3, so it is likely a read error. This chain joins TRBV7-2 and TRBJ1-5, with D possibly being TRBD1 (5 bases). The CDR3 totals 13 residues. Germline V lookup: CDR1 SGHTA, CDR2 FQGNSA. The V end lost 5 bases, the J end lost 8 bases, and 13 bases lay between the germline ends. The chain's CDR3 is CASSPRGDKPQHS. CDR3 bases: TGTGCCAGCAGCCCACGGGGGGATAAGCCCCAGCATTCT.

The sample holds many counts of this clonotype. The chain has TRBV12-3 or TRBV12-4 and TRBJ2-7; D is unresolved. The CDR3 sequence is 12 residues long. Deletions cut 1 base from V and 7 bases from J, with 8 bases between. The CDR3 DNA reads TGTGCCAGCAGTTTAGTAGGAAGGGAGCAGTACTTC. Protein product: CASSLVGREQYF.

This clonotype was counted at least ten times. This rearrangement joins TRBV19 to TRBJ2-3; D gene unclear. CDR1 is LNHDA, CDR2 SQIVND, per germline (reference sequence). The CDR3 runs to 14 residues. Trimming removed 3 bases at V and 1 base at J, with 8 bases between. CDR3 loop: CASSILPGTDTQYF. As DNA, the CDR3 is TGTGCCAGTAGTATTCTTCCAGGCACAGATACGCAGTATTTT.

This clonotype was seen many times. CDR3 nucleotides: TGTGCCATCACCAGGACAGGGGGGAGTGAGCAGTTCTTC. As protein: CAITRTGGSEQFF. The chain employs TRBV10-3 and TRBJ2-1, with 10 bases that match TRBD1. CDR3 size: 13 residues. V was pared by 7 bases and J by 9 bases, with 6 bases of the junction left unmatched. The germline V gene has CDR1 ENHRY and CDR2 SYGVKD.

This clonotype was counted at least ten times. The chain's CDR3 is CASSYSARGRNEQFF. The CDR3 region has the DNA TGTGCCAGCAGTTACTCTGCTAGGGGCCGCAATGAGCAGTTCTTC. V is TRBV6-5 and J is TRBJ2-1; D might be TRBD1 (5 bases). The ends were cut back, 0 bases at V and 6 bases at J, with 12 bases in the middle. This CDR3 contains 15 residues. Germline V lookup: CDR1 MNHEY, CDR2 SVGAGI.

Of note for this clonotype: A much larger clone differs from this one at a single base, so this may be a read error. The rearrangement links TRBV4-1 to TRBJ2-7, with D possibly TRBD2 on 6 matching bases. The CDR3 contains 14 residues. Germline CDR1 reads MGHRA; CDR2 reads YSYEKL. This CDR3 is CTSSQEGGSYEQYF. CDR3 DNA sequence: TGCACCAGCAGCCAAGAGGGAGGATCCTACGAGCAGTACTTC.